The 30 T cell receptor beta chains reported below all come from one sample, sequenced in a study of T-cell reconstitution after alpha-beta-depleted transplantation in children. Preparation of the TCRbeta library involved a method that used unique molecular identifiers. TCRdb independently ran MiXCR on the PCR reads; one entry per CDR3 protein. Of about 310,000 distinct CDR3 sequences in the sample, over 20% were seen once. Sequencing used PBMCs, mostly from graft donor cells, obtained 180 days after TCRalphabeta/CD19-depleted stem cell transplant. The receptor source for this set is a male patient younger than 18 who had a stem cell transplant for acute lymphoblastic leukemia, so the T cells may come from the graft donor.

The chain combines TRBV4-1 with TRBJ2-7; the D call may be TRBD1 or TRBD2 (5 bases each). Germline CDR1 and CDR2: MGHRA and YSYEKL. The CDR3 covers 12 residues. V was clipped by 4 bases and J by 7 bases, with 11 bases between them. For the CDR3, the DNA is TGCGCCAGCAGCCCCCTTGGGGGTGAGCAGTACTTC. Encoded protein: CASSPLGGEQYF.

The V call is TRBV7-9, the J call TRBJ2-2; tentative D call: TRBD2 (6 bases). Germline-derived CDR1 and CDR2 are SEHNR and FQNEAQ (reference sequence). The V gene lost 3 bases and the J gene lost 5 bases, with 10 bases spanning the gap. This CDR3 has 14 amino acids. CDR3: CASSFDAGTGELFF. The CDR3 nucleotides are TGTGCCAGCAGCTTCGACGCGGGAACCGGGGAGCTGTTTTTT.

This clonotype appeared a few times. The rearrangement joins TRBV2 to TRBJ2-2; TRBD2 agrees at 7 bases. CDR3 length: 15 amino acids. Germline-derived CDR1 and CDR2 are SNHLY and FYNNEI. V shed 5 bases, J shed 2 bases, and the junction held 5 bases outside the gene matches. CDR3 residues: CASSTGTTNTGELFF. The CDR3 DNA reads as TGTGCCAGCAGTACCGGGACTACAAACACCGGGGAGCTGTTTTTT.

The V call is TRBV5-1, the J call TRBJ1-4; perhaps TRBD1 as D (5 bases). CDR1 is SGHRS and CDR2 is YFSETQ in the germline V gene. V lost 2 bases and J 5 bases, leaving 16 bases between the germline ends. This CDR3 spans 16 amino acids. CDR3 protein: CASSFGSDRGNEKLFF. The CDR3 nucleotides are TGCGCCAGCAGCTTCGGTTCGGATAGGGGCAATGAAAAACTGTTTTTT.

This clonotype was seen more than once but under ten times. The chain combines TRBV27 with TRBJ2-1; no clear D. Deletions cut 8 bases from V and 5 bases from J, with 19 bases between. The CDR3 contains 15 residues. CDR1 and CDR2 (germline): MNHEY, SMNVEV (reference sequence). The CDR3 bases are TGTGCCAGCGGCTTCGGACCTGGGATTAACAATGAGCAGTTCTTC. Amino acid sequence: CASGFGPGINNEQFF.

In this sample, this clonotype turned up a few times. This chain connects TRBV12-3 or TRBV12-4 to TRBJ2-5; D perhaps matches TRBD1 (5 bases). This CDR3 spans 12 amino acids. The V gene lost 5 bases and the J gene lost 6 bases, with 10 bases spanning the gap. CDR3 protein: CASSRQLQTQYF. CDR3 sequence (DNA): TGTGCCAGCAGTCGACAGTTACAGACCCAGTACTTC.

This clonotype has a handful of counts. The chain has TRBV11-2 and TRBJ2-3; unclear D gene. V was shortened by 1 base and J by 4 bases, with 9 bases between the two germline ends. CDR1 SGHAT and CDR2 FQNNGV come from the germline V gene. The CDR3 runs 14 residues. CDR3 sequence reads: CASSLGQVPDTQYF. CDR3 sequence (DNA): TGTGCCAGCAGCTTAGGGCAGGTCCCAGATACGCAGTATTTT.

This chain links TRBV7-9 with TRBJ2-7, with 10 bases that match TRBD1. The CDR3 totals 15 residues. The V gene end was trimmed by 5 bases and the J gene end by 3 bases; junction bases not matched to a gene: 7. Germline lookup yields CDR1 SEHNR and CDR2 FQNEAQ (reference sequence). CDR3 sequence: CASSPTGGRLYEQYF. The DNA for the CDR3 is TGTGCCAGCAGCCCGACAGGGGGCCGACTCTACGAGCAGTACTTC.

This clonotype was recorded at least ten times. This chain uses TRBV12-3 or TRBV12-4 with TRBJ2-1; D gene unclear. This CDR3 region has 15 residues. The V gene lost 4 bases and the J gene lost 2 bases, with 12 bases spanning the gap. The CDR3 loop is CASSSPGGAYNEQFF. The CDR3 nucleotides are TGTGCCAGCAGTTCCCCAGGCGGAGCCTACAATGAGCAGTTCTTC.

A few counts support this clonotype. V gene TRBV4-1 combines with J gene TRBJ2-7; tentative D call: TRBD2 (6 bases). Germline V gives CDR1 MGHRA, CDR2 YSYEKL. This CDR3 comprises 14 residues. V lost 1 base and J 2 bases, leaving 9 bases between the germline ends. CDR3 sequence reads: CASSQVAGPYEQYF. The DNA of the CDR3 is TGCGCCAGCAGCCAAGTGGCGGGACCCTACGAGCAGTACTTC.

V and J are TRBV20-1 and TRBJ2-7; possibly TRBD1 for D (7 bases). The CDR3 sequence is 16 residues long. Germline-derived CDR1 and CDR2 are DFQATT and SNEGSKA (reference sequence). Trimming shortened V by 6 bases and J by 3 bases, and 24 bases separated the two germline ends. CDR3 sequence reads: CSAEEVEGAASYEQYF. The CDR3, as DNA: TGCAGTGCCGAGGAGGTGGAGGGGGCGGCGAGCTACGAGCAGTACTTC.

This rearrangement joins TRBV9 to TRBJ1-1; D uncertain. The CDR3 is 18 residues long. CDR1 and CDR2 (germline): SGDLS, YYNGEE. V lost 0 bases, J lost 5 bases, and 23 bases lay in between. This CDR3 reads CASSVAEVETLEKTEAFF. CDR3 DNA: TGTGCCAGCAGCGTAGCTGAGGTGGAAACTCTCGAGAAGACTGAAGCTTTCTTT. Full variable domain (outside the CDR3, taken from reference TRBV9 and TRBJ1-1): DSGVTQTPKHLITATGQRVTLRCSPRSGDLSVYWYQQSLDQGLQFLIQYYNGEERAKGNILERFSAQQFPDLHSELNLSSLELGDSALYFCASSVAEVETLEKTEAFFGQGTRLTVV.

This chain's CDR3 is CAWRTGTYEQYF. As DNA, the CDR3 is TGTGCCTGGAGGACCGGAACCTACGAGCAGTACTTC. The chain joins TRBV30 to TRBJ2-7; D is uncertain. CDR1 and CDR2 from the germline V gene are GTSNPN and SVGIG (reference sequence). The CDR3 is 12 amino acids. Trimming took 3 bases from V and 2 from J, leaving 8 bases between them.

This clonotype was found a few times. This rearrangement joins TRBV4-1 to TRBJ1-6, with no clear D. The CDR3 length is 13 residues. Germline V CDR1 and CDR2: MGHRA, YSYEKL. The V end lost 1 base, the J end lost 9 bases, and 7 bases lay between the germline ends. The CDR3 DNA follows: TGCGCCAGCAGCCAAGGACGAGTTTCACCCCTCCACTTT. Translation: CASSQGRVSPLHF.

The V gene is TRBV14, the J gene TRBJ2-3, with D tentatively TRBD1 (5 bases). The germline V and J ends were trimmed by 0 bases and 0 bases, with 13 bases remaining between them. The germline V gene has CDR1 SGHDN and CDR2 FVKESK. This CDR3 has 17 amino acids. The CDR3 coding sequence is TGTGCCAGCAGCCAAGACAGGGCGTATCCTAGCACAGATACGCAGTATTTT. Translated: CASSQDRAYPSTDTQYF. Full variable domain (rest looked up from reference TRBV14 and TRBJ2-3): EAGVTQFPSHSVIEKGQTVTLRCDPISGHDNLYWYRRVMGKEIKFLLHFVKESKQDESGMPNNRFLAERTGGTYSTLKVQPAELEDSGVYFCASSQDRAYPSTDTQYFGPGTRLTVL.

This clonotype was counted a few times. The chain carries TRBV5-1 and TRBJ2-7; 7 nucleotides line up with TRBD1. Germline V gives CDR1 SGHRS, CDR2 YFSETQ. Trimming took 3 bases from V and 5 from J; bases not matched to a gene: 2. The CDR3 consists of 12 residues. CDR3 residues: CASSWTGDEQYF. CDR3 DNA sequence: TGCGCCAGCAGCTGGACAGGTGACGAGCAGTACTTC.

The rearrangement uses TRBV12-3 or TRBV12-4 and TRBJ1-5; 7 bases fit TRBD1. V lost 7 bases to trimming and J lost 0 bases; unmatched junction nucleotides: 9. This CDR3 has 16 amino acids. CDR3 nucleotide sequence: TGTGCCAGCAAGCCCCTTACAGGGGTTAGCAATCAGCCCCAGCATTTT. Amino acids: CASKPLTGVSNQPQHF.

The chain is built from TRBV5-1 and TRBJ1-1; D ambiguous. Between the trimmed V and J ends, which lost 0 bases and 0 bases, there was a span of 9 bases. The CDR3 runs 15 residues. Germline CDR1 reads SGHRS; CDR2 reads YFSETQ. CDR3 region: CASSLAPSMNTEAFF. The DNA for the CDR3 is TGCGCCAGCAGCTTGGCCCCGAGCATGAACACTGAAGCTTTCTTT. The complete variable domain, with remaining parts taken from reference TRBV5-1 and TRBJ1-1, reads KAGVTQTPRYLIKTRGQQVTLSCSPISGHRSVSWYQQTPGQGLQFLFEYFSETQRNKGNFPGRFSGRQFSNSRSEMNVSTLELGDSALYLCASSLAPSMNTEAFFGQGTRLTVV.

CDR3 residues: CASSRGRTGSGVETQYF. The CDR3 DNA sequence: TGTGCCAGCAGCCGCGGCCGGACAGGGTCCGGGGTAGAGACCCAGTACTTC. The chain has TRBV7-9 and TRBJ2-5, with 8 bases identical to TRBD1. Germline values: CDR1 SEHNR, CDR2 FQNEAQ (reference sequence). Unmatched junction bases numbered 15, after V lost 5 bases and J lost 4 bases. The CDR3 loop spans 17 amino acids.

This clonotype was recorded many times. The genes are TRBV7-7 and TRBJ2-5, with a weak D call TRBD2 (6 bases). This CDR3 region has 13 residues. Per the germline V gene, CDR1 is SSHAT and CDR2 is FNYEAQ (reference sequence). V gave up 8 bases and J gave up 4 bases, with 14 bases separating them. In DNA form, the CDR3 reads TGTGCCAGCTCGGTCTCGCGGGGAGAGACCCAGTACTTC. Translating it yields CASSVSRGETQYF. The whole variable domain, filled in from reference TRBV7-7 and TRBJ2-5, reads GAGVSQSPRYKVTKRGQDVTLRCDPISSHATLYWYQQALGQGPEFLTYFNYEAQPDKSGLPSDRFSAERPEGSISTLTIQRTEQRDSAMYRCASSVSRGETQYFGPGTRLLVL.

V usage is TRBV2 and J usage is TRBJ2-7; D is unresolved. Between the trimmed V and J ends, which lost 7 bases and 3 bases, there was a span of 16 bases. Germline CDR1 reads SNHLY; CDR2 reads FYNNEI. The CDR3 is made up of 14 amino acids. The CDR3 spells CASIPPGESYEQYF. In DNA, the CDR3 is TGTGCCAGCATCCCCCCGGGTGAAAGCTACGAGCAGTACTTC.

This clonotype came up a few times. The CDR3 DNA follows: TGTGCCAGCAGCCTGCGGGCAGACGAAGTTCAAGCTTTCTTT. This encodes CASSLRADEVQAFF. V and J are TRBV7-6 and TRBJ1-1; D is ambiguous. The CDR3 totals 14 residues. Trimming took 5 bases from V and 9 from J, leaving 19 bases between them. The germline V gene encodes CDR1 SGHVS and CDR2 FNYEAQ.

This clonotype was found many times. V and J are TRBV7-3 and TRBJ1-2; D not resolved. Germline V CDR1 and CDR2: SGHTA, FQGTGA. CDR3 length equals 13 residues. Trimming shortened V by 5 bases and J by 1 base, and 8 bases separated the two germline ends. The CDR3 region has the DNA TGTGCCAGCAGCCCGGACGGTAACTATGGCTACACCTTC. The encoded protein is CASSPDGNYGYTF.

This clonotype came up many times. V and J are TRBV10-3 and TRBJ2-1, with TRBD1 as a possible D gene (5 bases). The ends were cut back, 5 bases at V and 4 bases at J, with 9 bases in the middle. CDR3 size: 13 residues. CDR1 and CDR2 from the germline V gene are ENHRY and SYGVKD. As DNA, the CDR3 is TGTGCCATCAGTAAGGGGCAGTACAATGAGCAGTTCTTC. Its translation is CAISKGQYNEQFF.

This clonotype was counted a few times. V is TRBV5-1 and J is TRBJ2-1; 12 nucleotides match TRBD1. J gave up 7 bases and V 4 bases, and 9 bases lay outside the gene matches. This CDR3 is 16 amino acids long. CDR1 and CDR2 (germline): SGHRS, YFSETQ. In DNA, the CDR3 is TGCGCCAGCAGCGGCTTCGGGACAGGGGGCGGAAATGAGCAGTTCTTC. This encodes CASSGFGTGGGNEQFF.

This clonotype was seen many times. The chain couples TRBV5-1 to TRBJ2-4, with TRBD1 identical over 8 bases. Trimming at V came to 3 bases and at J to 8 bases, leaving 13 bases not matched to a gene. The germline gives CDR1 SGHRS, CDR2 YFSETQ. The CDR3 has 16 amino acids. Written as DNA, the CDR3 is TGCGCCAGCAGCTCTCACCCAGGGGGCAGAGGATACATTCAGTACTTC. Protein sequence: CASSSHPGGRGYIQYF.

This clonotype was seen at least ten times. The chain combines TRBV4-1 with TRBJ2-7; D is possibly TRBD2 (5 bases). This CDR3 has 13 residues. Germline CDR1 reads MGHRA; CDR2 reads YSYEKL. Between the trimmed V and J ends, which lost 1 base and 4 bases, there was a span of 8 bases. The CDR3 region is CASSQAREYEQYF. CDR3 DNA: TGCGCCAGCAGCCAAGCTCGGGAATACGAGCAGTACTTC.

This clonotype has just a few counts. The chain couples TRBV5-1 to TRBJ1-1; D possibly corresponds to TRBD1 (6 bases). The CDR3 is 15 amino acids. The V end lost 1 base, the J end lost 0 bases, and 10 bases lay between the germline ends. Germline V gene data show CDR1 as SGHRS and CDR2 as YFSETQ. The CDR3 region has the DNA TGCGCCAGCAGCTTGCCAGGGGTCCTGAACACTGAAGCTTTCTTT. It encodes CASSLPGVLNTEAFF.

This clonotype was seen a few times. This chain's CDR3 is CSVGGGEKLFF. CDR3 in DNA: TGCAGCGTTGGCGGGGGTGAAAAACTGTTTTTT. The chain links TRBV29-1 to TRBJ1-4; tentative D call: TRBD1 (5 bases). Trimming cost V 4 bases and J 7 bases, with 7 bases left between them. This CDR3 has 11 amino acids. Per germline, CDR1 SQVTM and CDR2 ANQGSEA.

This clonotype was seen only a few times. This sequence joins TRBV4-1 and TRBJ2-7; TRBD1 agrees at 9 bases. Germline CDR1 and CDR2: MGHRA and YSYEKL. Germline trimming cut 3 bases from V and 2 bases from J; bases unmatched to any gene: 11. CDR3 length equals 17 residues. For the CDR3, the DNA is TGCGCCAGCAGCCAGGGCCCGGGACAGGGACGCCCCTACGAGCAGTACTTC. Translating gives CASSQGPGQGRPYEQYF.